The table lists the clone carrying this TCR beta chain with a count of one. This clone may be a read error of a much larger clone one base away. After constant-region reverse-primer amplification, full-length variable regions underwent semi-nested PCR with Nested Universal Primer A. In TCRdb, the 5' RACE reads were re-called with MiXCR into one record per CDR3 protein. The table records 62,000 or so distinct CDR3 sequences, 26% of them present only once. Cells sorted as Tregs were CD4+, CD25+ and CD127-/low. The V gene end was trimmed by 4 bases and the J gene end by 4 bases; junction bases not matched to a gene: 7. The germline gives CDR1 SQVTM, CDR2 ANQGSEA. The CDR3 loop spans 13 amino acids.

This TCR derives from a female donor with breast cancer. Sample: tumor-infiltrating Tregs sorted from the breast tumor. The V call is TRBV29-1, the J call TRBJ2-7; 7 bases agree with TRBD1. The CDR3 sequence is CSVGPGQSYEQYF. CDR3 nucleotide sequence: TGCAGCGTTGGCCCGGGACAGTCTTACGAGCAGTACTTC.